The T cell receptor (beta chain) under discussion was sequenced for a study of OX40 agonist ivuxolimab in advanced cancers. The study, taken as a whole, reports: Within 6 weeks, CD4+ and CD8+ blood T cells expanded clonally at 0.1 to 3.0 mg/kg.

Details on this clone: Its matching antigen is unknown.

Unmatched junction bases numbered 9, after V lost 2 bases and J lost 3 bases. This CDR3 is built from 18 residues. Per the germline V gene, CDR1 is SGHNT and CDR2 is YYREEE (reference sequence). Some clones are missing from TCRdb's copy, which holds only in-frame ones; the method was immunoSEQ multiplex PCR. In the table there are tens of thousands of clones, 75% to 90% of which are singletons. Sequences were derived from CD4+ or CD8+ T cells sorted from blood, sampled in a trial of the OX40 agonist ivuxolimab. The J gene is TRBJ2-1, the V gene TRBV5-4; 12 bases fit TRBD2. The TCR was taken from an adult with an advanced solid tumor such as melanoma, head and neck, liver or kidney cancer. Here the CDR3 DNA reads TGTGCCAGCAGCTTTTCCCTAACTAGCGGGAGGAACTACAATGAGCAGTTCTTC. It codes for CASSFSLTSGRNYNEQFF. Full variable domain (rest looked up from reference TRBV5-4 and TRBJ2-1): ETGVTQSPTHLIKTRGQQVTLRCSSQSGHNTVSWYQQALGQGPQFIFQYYREEENGRGNFPPRFSGLQFPNYSSELNVNALELDDSALYLCASSFSLTSGRNYNEQFFGPGTRLTVL.